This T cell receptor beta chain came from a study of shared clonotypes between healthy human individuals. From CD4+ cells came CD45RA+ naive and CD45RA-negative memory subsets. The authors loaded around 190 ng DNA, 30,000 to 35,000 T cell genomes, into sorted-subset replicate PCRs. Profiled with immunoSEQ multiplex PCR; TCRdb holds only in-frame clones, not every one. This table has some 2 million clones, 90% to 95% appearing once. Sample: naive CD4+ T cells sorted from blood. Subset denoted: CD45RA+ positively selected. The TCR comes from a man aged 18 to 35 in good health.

As DNA, the CDR3 is TGTGCCAGCAGCCCTAGCGGGGGTTTCGAGCAGTACTTC. Protein sequence: CASSPSGGFEQYF. The V and J genes are TRBV7-3 and TRBJ2-7; 10 bases are a match to TRBD2. With 5 bases clipped from V and 6 bases from J, the junction kept 4 bases outside the gene matches. This CDR3 has 13 amino acids. Germline V CDR1 and CDR2: SGHTA, FQGTGA.